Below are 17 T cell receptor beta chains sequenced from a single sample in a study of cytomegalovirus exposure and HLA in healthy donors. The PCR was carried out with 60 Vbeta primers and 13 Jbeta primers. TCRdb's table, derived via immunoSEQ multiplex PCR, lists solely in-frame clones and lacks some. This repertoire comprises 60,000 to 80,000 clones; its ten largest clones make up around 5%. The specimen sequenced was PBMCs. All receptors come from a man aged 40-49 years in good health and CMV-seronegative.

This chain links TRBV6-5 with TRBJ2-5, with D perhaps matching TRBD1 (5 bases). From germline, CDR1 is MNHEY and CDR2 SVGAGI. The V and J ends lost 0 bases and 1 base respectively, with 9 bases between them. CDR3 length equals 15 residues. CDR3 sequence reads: CASSYSVTAQETQYF. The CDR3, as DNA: TGTGCCAGCAGTTACTCAGTGACAGCCCAAGAGACCCAGTACTTC.

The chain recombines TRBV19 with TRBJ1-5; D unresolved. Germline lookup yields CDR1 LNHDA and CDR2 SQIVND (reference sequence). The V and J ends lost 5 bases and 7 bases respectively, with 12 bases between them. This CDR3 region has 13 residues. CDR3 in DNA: TGTGCCAGTAGTTGGACTATTGACCAGCCCCAGCATTTT. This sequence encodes CASSWTIDQPQHF.

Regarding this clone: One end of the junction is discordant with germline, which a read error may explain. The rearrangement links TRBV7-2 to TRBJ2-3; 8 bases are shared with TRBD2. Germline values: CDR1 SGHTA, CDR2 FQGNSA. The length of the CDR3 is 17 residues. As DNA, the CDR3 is TGTGCCAGCACCTTAAGAACGGGGGGGGACTCCTGGGATACGCAGTATTTT. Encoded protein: CASTLRTGGDSWDTQYF.

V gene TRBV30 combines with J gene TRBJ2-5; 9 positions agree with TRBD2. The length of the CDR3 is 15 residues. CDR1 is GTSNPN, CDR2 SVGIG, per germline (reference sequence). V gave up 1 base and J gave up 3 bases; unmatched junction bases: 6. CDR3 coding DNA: TGTGCCTGGAGTGGGGAGACTAGCGGAAAAGAGACCCAGTACTTC. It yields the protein CAWSGETSGKETQYF.

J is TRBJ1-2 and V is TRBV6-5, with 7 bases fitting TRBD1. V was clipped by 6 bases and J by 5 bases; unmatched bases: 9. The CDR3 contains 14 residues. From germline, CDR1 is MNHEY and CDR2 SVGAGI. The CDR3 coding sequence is TGTGCCAGCAGGGCTCCGGGACAGATTTATGGCTACACCTTC. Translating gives CASRAPGQIYGYTF.

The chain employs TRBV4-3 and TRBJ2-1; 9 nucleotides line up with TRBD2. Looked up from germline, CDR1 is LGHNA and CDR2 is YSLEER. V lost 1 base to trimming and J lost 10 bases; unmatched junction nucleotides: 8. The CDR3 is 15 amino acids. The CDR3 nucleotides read TGCGCCAGCAGCCAAGTTGCGGGGGGGCTAAGCGAGCAGTTCTTC. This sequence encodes CASSQVAGGLSEQFF.

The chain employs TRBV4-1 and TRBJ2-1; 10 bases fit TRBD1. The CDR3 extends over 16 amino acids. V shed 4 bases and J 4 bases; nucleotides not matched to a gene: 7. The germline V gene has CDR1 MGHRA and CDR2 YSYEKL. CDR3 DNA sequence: TGCGCCAGCAGCCCCCTGGGACAGGGGACATACAATGAGCAGTTCTTC. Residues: CASSPLGQGTYNEQFF.

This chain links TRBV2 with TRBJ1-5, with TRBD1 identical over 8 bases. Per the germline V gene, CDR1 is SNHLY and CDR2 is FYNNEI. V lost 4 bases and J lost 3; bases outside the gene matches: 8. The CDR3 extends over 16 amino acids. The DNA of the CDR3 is TGTGCCAGCAGTGCTCGACAGGGGATATCCAATCAGCCCCAGCATTTT. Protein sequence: CASSARQGISNQPQHF.

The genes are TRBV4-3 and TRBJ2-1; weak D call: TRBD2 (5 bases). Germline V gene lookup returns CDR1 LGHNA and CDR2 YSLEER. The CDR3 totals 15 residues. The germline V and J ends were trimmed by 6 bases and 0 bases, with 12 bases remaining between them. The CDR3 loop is CASSSVGSSYNEQFF. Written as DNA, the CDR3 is TGCGCCAGCAGTTCCGTAGGGAGCTCCTACAATGAGCAGTTCTTC.

Written as DNA, the CDR3 is TGTGCCACCGGACAGGGGACGGGAAAACTGTTTTTT. It translates to CATGQGTGKLFF. This chain links TRBV15 with TRBJ1-4, with 9 bases aligning to TRBD1. The CDR3 loop spans 12 amino acids. J lost 10 bases, V lost 8 bases, and 5 bases had no gene match. The germline CDR1 and CDR2 sequences are LNHNV and YYDKDF (reference sequence). Using reference TRBV15 and TRBJ1-4 for the parts outside the CDR3, the full variable domain is DAMVIQNPRYQVTQFGKPVTLSCSQTLNHNVMYWYQQKSSQAPKLLFHYYDKDFNNEADTPDNFQSRRPNTSFCFLDIRSPGLGDTAMYLCATGQGTGKLFFGSGTQLSVL.

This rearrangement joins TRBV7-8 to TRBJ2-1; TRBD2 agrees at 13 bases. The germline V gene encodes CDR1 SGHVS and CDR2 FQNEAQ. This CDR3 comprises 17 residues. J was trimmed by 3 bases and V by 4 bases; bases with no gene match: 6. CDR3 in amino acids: CASSSRRTSGGYNEQFF. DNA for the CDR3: TGTGCCAGCAGCTCCCGGAGGACTAGCGGGGGCTACAATGAGCAGTTCTTC. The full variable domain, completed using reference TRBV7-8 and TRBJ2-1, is GAGVSQSPRYKVAKRGQDVALRCDPISGHVSLFWYQQALGQGPEFLTYFQNEAQLDKSGLPSDRFFAERPEGSVSTLKIQRTQQEDSAVYLCASSSRRTSGGYNEQFFGPGTRLTVL.

The CDR3 here is CATSRDPTGNTEAFF. CDR3 DNA: TGTGCCACCAGCAGGGATCCGACAGGGAACACTGAAGCTTTCTTT. This rearrangement joins TRBV15 to TRBJ1-1, with TRBD1 as a possible D gene (6 bases). This CDR3 spans 15 amino acids. Trimming left V 3 bases short and J 1 base short, with 12 bases between. The germline V gene encodes CDR1 LNHNV and CDR2 YYDKDF (reference sequence).

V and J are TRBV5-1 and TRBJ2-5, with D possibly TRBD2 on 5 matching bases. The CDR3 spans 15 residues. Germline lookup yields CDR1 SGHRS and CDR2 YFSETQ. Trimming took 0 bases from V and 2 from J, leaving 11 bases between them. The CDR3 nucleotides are TGCGCCAGCAGCTTGGGTCCTAGCAGACAAGAGACCCAGTACTTC. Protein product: CASSLGPSRQETQYF. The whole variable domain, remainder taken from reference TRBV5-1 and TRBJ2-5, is KAGVTQTPRYLIKTRGQQVTLSCSPISGHRSVSWYQQTPGQGLQFLFEYFSETQRNKGNFPGRFSGRQFSNSRSEMNVSTLELGDSALYLCASSLGPSRQETQYFGPGTRLLVL.

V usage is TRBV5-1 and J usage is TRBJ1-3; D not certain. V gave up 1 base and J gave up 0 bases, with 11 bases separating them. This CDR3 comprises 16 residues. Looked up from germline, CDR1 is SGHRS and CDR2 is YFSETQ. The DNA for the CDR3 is TGCGCCAGCAGCTTGTGGCCGGGGAACTCTGGAAACACCATATATTTT. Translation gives CASSLWPGNSGNTIYF.

For the CDR3, the DNA is TGTGCCAGCAGCCGGGACAGGGATGGCTCAGATACGCAGTATTTT. Protein sequence: CASSRDRDGSDTQYF. The rearrangement joins TRBV2 to TRBJ2-3; the match to TRBD1 covers 9 bases. V shed 6 bases, J shed 4 bases, and the junction held 8 bases outside the gene matches. The germline CDR1 and CDR2 sequences are SNHLY and FYNNEI. The CDR3 runs to 15 residues.

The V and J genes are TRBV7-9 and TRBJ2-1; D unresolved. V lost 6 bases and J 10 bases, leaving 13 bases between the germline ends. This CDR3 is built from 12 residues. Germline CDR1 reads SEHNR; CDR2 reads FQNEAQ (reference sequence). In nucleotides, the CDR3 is TGTGCCAGCAGAAGACTGGCGTGGGAGCAGTTCTTC. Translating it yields CASRRLAWEQFF. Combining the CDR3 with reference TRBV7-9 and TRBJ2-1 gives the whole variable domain DTGVSQNPRHKITKRGQNVTFRCDPISEHNRLYWYRQTLGQGPEFLTYFQNEAQLEKSRLLSDRFSAERPKGSFSTLEIQRTEQGDSAMYLCASRRLAWEQFFGPGTRLTVL.

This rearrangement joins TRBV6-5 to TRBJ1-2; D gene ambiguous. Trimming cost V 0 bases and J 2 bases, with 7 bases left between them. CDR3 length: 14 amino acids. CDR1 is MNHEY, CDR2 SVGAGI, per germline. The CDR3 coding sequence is TGTGCCAGCAGTTACTCCCCAACAAACTATGGCTACACCTTC. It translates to CASSYSPTNYGYTF.